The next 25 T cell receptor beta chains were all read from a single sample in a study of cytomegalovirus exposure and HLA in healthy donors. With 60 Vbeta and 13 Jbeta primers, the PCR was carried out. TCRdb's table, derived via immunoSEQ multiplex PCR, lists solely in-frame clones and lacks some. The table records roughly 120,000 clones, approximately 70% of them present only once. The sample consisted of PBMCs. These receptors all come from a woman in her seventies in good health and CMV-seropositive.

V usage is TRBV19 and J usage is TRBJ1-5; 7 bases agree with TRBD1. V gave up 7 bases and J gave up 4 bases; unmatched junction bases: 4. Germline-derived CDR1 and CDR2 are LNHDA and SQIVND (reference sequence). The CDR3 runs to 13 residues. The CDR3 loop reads CASKGRGNQPQHF. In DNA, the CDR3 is TGTGCCAGTAAGGGCAGGGGGAATCAGCCCCAGCATTTT.

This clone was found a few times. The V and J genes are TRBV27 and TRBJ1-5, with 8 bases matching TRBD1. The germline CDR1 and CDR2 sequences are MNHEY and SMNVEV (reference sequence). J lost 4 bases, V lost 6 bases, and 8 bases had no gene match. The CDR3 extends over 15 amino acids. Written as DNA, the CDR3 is TGTGCCAGCAGCGCCGGGACAGGAACTAATCAGCCCCAGCATTTT. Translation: CASSAGTGTNQPQHF.

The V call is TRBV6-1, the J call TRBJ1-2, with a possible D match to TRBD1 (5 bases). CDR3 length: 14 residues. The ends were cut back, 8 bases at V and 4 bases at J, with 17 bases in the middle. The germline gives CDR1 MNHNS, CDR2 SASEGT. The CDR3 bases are TGTGCCAGCGTAACCGACAGCGCAATCTATGGCTACACCTTC. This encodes CASVTDSAIYGYTF.

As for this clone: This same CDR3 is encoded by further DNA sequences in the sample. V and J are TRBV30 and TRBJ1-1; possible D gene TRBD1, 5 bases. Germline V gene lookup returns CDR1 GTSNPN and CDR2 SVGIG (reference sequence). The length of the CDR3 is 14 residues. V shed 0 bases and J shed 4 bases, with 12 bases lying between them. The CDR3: CAWSVHPGSTEAFF. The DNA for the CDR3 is TGTGCCTGGAGTGTCCATCCAGGGTCCACTGAAGCTTTCTTT.

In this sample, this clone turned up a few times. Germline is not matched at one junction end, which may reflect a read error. CDR3 coding DNA: TGTGCCAGCAGTGTGTCCTCCGAGCAGTACTTC. Encoded protein: CASSVSSEQYF. The V and J genes are TRBV6-1 and TRBJ2-7; no clear D. This CDR3 has 11 amino acids. Looked up from germline, CDR1 is MNHNS and CDR2 is SASEGT.

In DNA form, the CDR3 reads TGTGCCTGGAGTGGACAGTCCGATCAGCCCCAGCATTTT. As protein: CAWSGQSDQPQHF. The chain couples TRBV30 to TRBJ1-5; perhaps TRBD1 as D (5 bases). Germline V gives CDR1 GTSNPN, CDR2 SVGIG (reference sequence). The germline V and J ends were trimmed by 1 base and 5 bases, with 9 bases remaining between them. CDR3 length: 13 amino acids. The full variable domain, its missing parts supplied by reference TRBV30 and TRBJ1-5, is SQTIHQWPATLVQPVGSPLSLECTVEGTSNPNLYWYRQAAGRGLQLLFYSVGIGQISSEVPQNLSASRPQDRQFILSSKKLLLSDSGFYLCAWSGQSDQPQHFGDGTRLSIL.

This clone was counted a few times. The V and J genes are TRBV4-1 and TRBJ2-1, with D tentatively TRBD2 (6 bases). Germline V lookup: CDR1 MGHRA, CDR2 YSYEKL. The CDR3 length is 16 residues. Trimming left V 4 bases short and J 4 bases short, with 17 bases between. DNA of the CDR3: TGCGCCAGCAGCCCGCCCGGGCGGGGCAATTACAATGAGCAGTTCTTC. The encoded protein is CASSPPGRGNYNEQFF.

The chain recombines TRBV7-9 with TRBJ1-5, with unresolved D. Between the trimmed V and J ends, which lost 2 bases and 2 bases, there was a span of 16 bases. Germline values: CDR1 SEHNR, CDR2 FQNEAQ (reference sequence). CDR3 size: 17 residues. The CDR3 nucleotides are TGTGCCAGCAGCTTATTTTCTTCGGGGATCGGCAATCAGCCCCAGCATTTT. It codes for CASSLFSSGIGNQPQHF.

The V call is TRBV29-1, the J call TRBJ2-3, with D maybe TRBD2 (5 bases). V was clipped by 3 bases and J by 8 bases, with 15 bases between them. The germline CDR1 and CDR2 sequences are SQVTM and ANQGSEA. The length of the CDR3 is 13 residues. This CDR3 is CSVDVDWEATQYF. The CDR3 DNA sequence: TGCAGCGTTGATGTGGACTGGGAAGCTACGCAGTATTTT.

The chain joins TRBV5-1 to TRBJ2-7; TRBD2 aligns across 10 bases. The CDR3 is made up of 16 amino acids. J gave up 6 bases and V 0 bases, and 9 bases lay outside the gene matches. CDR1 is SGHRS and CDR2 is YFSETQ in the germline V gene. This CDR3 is CASSLGASGGLSEQYF. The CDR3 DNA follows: TGCGCCAGCAGCTTGGGGGCTAGCGGGGGATTAAGCGAGCAGTACTTC.

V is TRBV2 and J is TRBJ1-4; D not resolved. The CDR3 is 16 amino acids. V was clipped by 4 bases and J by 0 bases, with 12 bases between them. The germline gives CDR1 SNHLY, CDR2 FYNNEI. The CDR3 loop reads CASSGRQIATNEKLFF. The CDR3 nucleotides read TGTGCCAGCAGTGGGAGGCAGATTGCAACTAATGAAAAACTGTTTTTT.

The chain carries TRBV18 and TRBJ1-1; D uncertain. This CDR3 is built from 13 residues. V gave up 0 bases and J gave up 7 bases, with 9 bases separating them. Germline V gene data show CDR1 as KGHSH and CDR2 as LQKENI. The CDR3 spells CASSPPAGIEAFF. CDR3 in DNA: TGTGCCAGCTCACCACCGGCAGGCATTGAAGCTTTCTTT.

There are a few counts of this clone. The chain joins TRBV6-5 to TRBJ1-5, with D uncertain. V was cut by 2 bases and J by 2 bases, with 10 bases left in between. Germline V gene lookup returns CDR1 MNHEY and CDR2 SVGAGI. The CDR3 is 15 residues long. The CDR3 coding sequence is TGTGCCAGCAGTTACGGAGGAGCGGGCAATCAGCCCCAGCATTTT. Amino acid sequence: CASSYGGAGNQPQHF.

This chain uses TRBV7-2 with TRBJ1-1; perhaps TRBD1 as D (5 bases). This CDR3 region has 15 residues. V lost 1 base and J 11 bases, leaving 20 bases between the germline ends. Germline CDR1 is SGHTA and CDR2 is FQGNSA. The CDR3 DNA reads TGTGCCAGCAGCTTAGAAGGGGTCCGACCCGAACGGGCTTTCTTT. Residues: CASSLEGVRPERAFF.

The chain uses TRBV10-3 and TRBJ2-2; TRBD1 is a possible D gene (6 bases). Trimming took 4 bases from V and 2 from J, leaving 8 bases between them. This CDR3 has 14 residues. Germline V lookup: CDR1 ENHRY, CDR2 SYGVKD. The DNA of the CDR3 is TGTGCCATCAGTGGGACAGCCAACACCGGGGAGCTGTTTTTT. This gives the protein CAISGTANTGELFF.

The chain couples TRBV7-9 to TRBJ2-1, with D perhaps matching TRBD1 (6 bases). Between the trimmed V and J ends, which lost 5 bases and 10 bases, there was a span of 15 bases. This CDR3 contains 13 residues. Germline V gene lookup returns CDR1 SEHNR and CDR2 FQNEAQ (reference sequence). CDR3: CASSPGQFGEQFF. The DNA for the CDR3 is TGTGCCAGCAGCCCAGGACAGTTTGGAGAGCAGTTCTTC.

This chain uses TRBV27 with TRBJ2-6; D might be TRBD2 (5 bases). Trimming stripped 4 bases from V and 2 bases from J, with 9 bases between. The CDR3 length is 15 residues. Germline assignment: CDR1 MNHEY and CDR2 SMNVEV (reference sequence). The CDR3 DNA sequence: TGTGCCAGCAGTTCCGAGAGGGCTGGGGCCAACGTCCTGACTTTC. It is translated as CASSSERAGANVLTF.

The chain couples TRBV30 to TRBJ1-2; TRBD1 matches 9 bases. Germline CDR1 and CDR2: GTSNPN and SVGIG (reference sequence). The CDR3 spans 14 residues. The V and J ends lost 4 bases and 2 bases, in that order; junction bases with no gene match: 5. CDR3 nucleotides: TGTGCCTGGACCAAGGGACAGGGCAACTATGGCTACACCTTC. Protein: CAWTKGQGNYGYTF.

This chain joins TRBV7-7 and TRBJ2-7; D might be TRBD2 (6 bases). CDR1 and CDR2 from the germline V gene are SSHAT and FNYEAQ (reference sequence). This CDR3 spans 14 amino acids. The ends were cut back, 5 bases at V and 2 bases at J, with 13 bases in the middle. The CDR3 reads CASSQSWGAYEQYF. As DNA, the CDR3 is TGTGCCAGCAGCCAAAGCTGGGGGGCCTACGAGCAGTACTTC.

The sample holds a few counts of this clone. CDR3 region: CASSVRGLDTEAFF. CDR3 in DNA: TGTGCCAGCAGCGTTAGGGGGCTGGACACTGAAGCTTTCTTT. The rearrangement joins TRBV5-5 to TRBJ1-1; 7 nucleotides line up with TRBD1. Germline V gene lookup returns CDR1 SGHKS and CDR2 YYEKEE (reference sequence). This CDR3 contains 14 residues. V trimming: 4 bases; J trimming: 3 bases; junction bases outside the gene matches: 6.

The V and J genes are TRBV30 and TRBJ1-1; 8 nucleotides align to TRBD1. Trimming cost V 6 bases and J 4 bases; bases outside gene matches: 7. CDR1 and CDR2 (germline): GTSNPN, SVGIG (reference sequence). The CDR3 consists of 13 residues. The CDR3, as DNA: TGTGCCTGTGGACAGGGATCGGCCACTGAAGCTTTCTTT. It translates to CACGQGSATEAFF.

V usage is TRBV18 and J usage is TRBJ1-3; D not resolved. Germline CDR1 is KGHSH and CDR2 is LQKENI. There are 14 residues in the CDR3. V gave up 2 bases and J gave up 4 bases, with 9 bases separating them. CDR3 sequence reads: CASSPEGRGNTIYF. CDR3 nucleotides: TGTGCCAGCTCACCAGAGGGTAGAGGAAACACCATATATTTT.

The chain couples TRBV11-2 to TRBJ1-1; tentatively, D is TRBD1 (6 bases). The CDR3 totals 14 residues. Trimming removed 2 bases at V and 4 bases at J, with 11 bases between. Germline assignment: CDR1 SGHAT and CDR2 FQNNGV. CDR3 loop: CASSLLRGSTEAFF. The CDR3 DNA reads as TGTGCCAGCAGCTTATTAAGGGGGAGCACTGAAGCTTTCTTT.

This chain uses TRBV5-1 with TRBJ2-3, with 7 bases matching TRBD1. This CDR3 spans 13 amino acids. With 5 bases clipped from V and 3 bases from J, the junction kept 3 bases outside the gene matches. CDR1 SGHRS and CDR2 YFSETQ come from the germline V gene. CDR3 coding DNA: TGCGCCAGCAGTAGGGGGCCGACAGATACGCAGTATTTT. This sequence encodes CASSRGPTDTQYF.

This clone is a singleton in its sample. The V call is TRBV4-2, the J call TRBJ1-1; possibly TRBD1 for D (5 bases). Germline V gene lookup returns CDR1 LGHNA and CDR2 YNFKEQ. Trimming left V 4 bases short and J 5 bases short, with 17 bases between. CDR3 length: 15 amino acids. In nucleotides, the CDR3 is TGTGCCAGCAGCCCCCTCGGGGGGAGAGGGACTGAAGCTTTCTTT. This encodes CASSPLGGRGTEAFF.